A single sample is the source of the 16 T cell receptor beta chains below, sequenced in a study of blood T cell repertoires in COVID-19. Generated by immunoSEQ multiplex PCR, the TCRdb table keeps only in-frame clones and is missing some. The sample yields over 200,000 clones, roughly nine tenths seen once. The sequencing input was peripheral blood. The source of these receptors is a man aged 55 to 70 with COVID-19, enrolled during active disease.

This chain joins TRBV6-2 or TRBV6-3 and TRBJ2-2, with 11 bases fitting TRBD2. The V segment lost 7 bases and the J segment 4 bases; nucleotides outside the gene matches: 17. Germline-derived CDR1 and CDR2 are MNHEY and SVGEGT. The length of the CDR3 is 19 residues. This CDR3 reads CASNPSYRRLAGFTGELFF. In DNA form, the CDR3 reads TGTGCCAGCAACCCATCGTACCGTCGACTAGCGGGATTCACCGGGGAGCTGTTTTTT.

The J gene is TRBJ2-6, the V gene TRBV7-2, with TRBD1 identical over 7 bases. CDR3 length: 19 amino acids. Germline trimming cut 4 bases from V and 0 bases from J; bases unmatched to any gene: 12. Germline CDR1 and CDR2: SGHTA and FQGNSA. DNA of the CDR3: TGTGCCAGCAGCTCCCAGCGACAGGGTATGAGCTCTGGGGCCAACGTCCTGACTTTC. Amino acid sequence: CASSSQRQGMSSGANVLTF.

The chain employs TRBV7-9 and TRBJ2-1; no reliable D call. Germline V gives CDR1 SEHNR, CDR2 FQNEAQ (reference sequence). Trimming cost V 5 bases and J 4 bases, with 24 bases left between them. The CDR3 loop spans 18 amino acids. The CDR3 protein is CASSPKPGVNRGYNEQFF. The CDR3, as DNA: TGTGCCAGCAGCCCCAAGCCTGGAGTGAATCGAGGTTACAATGAGCAGTTCTTC.

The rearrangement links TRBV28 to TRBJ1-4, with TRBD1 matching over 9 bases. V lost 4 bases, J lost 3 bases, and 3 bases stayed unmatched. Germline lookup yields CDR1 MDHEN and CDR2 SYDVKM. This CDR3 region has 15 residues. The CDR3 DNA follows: TGTGCCAGCAGTTCGGGACAGGGACCTAATGAAAAACTGTTTTTT. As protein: CASSSGQGPNEKLFF.

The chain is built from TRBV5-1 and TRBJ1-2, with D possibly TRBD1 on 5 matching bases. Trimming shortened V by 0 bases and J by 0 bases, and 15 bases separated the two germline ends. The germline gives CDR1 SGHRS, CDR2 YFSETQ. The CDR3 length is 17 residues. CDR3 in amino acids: CASSLGGAESSNYGYTF. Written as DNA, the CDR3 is TGCGCCAGCAGCTTGGGGGGCGCGGAATCTTCTAACTATGGCTACACCTTC.

This CDR3 is CASSPTISGDSPLHF. As DNA, the CDR3 is TGTGCCAGCTCACCAACGATTAGCGGAGATTCACCCCTCCACTTT. The V and J genes are TRBV18 and TRBJ1-6, with D unclear. Trimming took 2 bases from V and 8 from J, leaving 13 bases between them. Germline CDR1 KGHSH, CDR2 LQKENI. CDR3 length: 15 amino acids.

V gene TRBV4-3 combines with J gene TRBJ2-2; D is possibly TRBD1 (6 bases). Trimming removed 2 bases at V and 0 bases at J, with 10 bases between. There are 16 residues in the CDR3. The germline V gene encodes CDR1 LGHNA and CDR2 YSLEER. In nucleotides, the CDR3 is TGCGCCAGCAGCCAACGGACAGCCGCGAACACCGGGGAGCTGTTTTTT. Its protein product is CASSQRTAANTGELFF.

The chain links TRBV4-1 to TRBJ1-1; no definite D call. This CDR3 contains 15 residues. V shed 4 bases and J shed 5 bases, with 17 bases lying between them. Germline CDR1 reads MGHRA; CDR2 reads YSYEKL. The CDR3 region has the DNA TGCGCCAGCAGCCTAGCCACATGGGAGGGAACTGAAGCTTTCTTT. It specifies CASSLATWEGTEAFF.

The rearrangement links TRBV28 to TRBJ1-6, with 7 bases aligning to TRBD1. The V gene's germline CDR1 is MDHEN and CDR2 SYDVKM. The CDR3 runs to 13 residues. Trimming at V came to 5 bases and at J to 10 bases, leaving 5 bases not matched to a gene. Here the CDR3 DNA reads TGTGCCAGCAGTACGACAGGGAGATCACCCCTCCACTTT. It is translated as CASSTTGRSPLHF.

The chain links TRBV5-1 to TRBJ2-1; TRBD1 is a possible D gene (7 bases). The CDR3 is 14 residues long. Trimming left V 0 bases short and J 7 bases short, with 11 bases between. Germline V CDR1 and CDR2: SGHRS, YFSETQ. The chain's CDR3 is CASSLVSGGNEQFF. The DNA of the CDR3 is TGCGCCAGCAGCTTGGTATCAGGGGGGAATGAGCAGTTCTTC. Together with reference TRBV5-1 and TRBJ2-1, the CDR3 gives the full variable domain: KAGVTQTPRYLIKTRGQQVTLSCSPISGHRSVSWYQQTPGQGLQFLFEYFSETQRNKGNFPGRFSGRQFSNSRSEMNVSTLELGDSALYLCASSLVSGGNEQFFGPGTRLTVL.

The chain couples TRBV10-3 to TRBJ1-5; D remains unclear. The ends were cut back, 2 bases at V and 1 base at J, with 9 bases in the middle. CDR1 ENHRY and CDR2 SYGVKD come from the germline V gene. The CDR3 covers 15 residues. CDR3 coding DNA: TGTGCCATCAGTGAGGAGGGTCCGAGCAATCAGCCCCAGCATTTT. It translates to CAISEEGPSNQPQHF.

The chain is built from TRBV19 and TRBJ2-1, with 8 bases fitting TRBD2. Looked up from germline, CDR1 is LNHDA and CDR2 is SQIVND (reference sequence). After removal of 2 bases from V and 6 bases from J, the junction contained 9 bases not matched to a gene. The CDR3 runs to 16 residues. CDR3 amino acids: CASSITASGLANEQFF. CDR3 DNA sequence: TGTGCCAGTAGTATAACGGCTAGCGGGCTAGCCAATGAGCAGTTCTTC. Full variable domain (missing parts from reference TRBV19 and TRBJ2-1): DGGITQSPKYLFRKEGQNVTLSCEQNLNHDAMYWYRQDPGQGLRLIYYSQIVNDFQKGDIAEGYSVSREKKESFPLTVTSAQKNPTAFYLCASSITASGLANEQFFGPGTRLTVL.

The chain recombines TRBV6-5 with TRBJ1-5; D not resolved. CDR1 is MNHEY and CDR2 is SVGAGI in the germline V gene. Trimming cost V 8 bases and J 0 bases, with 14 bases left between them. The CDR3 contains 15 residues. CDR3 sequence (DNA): TGTGCCAGCGCCGGGCCCGACTATAGCAATCAGCCCCAGCATTTT. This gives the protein CASAGPDYSNQPQHF.

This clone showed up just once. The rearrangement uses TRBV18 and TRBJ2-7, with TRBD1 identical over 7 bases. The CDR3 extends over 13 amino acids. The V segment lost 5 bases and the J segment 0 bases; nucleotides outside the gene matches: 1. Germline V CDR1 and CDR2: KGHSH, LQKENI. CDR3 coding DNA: TGTGCCAGCTCATCAGGGGGCTCCTACGAGCAGTACTTC. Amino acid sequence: CASSSGGSYEQYF.

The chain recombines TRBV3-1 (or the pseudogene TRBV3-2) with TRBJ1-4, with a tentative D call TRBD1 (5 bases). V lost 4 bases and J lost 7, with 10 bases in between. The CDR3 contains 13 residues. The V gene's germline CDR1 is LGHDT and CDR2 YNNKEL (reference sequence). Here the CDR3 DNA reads TGTGCCAGCAGCCTCGGGGGAAGTGAAAAACTGTTTTTT. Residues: CASSLGGSEKLFF.

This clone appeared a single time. The DNA for the CDR3 is TGTGCCAGCAGCTTAGCGCGGCAGCTCTCTGGAAACACCATATATTTT. The encoded protein is CASSLARQLSGNTIYF. This chain links TRBV7-9 with TRBJ1-3; D is undetermined. Germline lookup yields CDR1 SEHNR and CDR2 FQNEAQ (reference sequence). V dropped 0 bases and J dropped 0 bases, with 9 bases sitting between them. This CDR3 spans 16 amino acids.